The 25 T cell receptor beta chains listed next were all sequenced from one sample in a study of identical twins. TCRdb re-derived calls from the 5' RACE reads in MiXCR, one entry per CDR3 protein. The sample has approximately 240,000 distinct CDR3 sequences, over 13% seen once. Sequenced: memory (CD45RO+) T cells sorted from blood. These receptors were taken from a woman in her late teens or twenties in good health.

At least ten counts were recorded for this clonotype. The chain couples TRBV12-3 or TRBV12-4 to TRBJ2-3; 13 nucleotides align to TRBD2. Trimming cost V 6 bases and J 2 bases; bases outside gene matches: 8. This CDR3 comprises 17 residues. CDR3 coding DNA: TGTGCCAGCAGGGGGACTAGCGGGGACAGTCCCACAGATACGCAGTATTTT. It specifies CASRGTSGDSPTDTQYF.

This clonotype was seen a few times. CDR3 protein: CASSMDRDRGDNQPQHF. The CDR3 nucleotides read TGTGCCAGTAGTATGGACAGGGATCGCGGAGACAATCAGCCCCAGCATTTT. This chain joins TRBV19 and TRBJ1-5; the match to TRBD1 covers 8 bases. The CDR3 is made up of 17 amino acids. Losses at the gene ends were 3 bases for V and 3 bases for J; bases not matched to a gene: 10. Per the germline V gene, CDR1 is LNHDA and CDR2 is SQIVND (reference sequence).

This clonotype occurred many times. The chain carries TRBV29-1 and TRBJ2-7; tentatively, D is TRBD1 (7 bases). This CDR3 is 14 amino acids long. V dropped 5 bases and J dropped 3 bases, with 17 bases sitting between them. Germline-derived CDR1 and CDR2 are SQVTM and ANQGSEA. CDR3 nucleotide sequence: TGCAGCGTTCGTGGAGGGGGCAGGATCTACGAGCAGTACTTC. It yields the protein CSVRGGGRIYEQYF.

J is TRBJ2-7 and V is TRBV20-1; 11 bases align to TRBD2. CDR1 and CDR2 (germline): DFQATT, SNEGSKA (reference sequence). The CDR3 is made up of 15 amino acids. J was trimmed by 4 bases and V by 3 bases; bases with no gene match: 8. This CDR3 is CSASGSGRAVYEQYF. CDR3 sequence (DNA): TGCAGTGCTAGTGGTAGCGGGAGGGCCGTATACGAGCAGTACTTC.

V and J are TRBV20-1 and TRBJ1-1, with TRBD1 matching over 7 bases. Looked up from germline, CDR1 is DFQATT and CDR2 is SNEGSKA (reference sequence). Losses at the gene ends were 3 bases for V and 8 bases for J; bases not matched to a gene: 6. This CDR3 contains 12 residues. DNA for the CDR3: TGCAGTGCTAGCCCTGACAGGGCCGAAGCTTTCTTT. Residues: CSASPDRAEAFF.

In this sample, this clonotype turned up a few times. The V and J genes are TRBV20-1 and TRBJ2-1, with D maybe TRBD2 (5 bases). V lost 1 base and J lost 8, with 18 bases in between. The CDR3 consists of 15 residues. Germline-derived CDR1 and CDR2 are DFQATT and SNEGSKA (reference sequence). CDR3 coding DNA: TGCAGTGCTAGAGCTCCGGGGAATACGATCTATGAGCAGTTCTTC. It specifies CSARAPGNTIYEQFF.

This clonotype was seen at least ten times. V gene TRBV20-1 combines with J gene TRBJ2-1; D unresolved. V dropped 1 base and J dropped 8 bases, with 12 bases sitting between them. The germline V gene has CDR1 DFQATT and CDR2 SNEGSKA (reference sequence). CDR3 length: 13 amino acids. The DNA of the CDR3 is TGCAGTGCTAGAGTGCGGAAATGGGATGAGCAGTTCTTC. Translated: CSARVRKWDEQFF.

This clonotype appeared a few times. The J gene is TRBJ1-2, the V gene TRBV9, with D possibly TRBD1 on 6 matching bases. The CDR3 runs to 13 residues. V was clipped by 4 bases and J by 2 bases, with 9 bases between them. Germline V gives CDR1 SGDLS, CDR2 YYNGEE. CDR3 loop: CASSRTENYGYTF. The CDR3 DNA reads TGTGCCAGCAGCCGGACAGAAAACTATGGCTACACCTTC.

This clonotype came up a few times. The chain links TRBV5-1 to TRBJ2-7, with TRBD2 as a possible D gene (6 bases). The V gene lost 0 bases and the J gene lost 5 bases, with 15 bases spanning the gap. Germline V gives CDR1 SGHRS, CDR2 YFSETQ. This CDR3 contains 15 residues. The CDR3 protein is CASSLATGSVHEQYF. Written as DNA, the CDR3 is TGCGCCAGCAGCTTGGCTACCGGGAGTGTCCACGAGCAGTACTTC.

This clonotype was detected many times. CDR3 region: CSSSRNTEAFF. The CDR3, as DNA: TGCAGTTCTTCCAGGAACACTGAAGCTTTCTTT. The V and J genes are TRBV29-1 and TRBJ1-1; no clear D. In germline, CDR1 is SQVTM, CDR2 ANQGSEA. The CDR3 has 11 residues.

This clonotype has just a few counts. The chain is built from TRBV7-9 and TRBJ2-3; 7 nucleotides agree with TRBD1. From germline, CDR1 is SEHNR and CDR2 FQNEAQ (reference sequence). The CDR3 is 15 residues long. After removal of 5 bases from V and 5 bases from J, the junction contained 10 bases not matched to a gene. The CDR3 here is CASSPTGEWRDTQYF. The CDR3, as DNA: TGTGCCAGCAGCCCAACAGGGGAATGGAGAGATACGCAGTATTTT.

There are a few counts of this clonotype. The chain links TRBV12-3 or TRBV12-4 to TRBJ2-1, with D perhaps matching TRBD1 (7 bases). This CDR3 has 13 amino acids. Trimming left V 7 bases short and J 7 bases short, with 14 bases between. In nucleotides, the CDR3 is TGTGCCAGCACGGAGGGACAGAAGAATGAGCAGTTCTTC. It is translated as CASTEGQKNEQFF.

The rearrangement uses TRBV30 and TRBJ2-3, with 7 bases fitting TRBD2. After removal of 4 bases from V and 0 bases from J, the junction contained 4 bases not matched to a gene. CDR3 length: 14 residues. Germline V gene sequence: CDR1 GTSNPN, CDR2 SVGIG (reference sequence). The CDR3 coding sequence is TGTGCCTGGACCAGCGGGATAAGCACAGATACGCAGTATTTT. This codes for CAWTSGISTDTQYF.

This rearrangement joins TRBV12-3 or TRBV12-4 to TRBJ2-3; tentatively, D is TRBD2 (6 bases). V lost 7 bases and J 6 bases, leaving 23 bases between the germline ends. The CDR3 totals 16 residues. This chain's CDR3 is CASTLRLVGAADTQYF. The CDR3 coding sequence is TGTGCCAGCACCCTAAGACTAGTAGGTGCGGCCGATACGCAGTATTTT.

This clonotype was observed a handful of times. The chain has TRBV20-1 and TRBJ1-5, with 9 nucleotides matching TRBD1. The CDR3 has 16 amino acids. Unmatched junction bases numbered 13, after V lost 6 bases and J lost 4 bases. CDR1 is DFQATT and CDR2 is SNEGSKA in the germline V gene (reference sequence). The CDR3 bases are TGCAGTGCCTCCCGGACAGGGGAGGGTGCTAATCAGCCCCAGCATTTT. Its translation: CSASRTGEGANQPQHF.

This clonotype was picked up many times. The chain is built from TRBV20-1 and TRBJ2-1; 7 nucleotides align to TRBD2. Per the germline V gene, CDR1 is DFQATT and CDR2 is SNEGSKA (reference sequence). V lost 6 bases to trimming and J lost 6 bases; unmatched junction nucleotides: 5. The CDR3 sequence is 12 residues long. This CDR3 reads CSAEGGSNEQFF. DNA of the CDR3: TGCAGTGCGGAGGGCGGGAGCAATGAGCAGTTCTTC.

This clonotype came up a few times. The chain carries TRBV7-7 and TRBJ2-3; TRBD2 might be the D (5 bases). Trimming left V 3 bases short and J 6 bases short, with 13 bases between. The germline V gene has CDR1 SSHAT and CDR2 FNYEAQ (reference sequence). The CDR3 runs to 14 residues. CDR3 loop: CASSLVGGRDTQYF. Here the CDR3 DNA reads TGTGCCAGCAGCTTGGTAGGCGGGCGGGATACGCAGTATTTT. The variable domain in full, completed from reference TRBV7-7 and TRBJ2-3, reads GAGVSQSPRYKVTKRGQDVTLRCDPISSHATLYWYQQALGQGPEFLTYFNYEAQPDKSGLPSDRFSAERPEGSISTLTIQRTEQRDSAMYRCASSLVGGRDTQYFGPGTRLTVL.

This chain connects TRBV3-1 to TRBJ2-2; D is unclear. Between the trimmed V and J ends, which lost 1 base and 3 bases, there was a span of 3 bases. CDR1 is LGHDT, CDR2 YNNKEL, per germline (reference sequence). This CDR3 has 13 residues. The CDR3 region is CASSQVDTGELFF. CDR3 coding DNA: TGTGCCAGCAGCCAAGTGGACACCGGGGAGCTGTTTTTT.

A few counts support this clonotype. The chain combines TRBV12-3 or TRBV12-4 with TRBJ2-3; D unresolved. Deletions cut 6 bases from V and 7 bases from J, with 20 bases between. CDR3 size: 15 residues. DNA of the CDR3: TGTGCCAGCAGCCGTAAGACTGCCATGGGAAATACGCAGTATTTT. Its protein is CASSRKTAMGNTQYF.

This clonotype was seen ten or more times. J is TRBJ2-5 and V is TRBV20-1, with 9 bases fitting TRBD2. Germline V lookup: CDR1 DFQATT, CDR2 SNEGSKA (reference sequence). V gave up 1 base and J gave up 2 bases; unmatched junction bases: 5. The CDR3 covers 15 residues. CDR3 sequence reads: CSARAASGAQETQYF. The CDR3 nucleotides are TGCAGTGCTAGAGCGGCTAGCGGGGCTCAAGAGACCCAGTACTTC.

CDR3 in amino acids: CASSAFGRNQPQHF. Written as DNA, the CDR3 is TGTGCCAGCAGCGCCTTTGGTCGCAATCAGCCCCAGCATTTT. The rearrangement links TRBV25-1 to TRBJ1-5; D unclear. Looked up from germline, CDR1 is MGHDK and CDR2 is SYGVNS. V lost 6 bases to trimming and J lost 2 bases, with 11 bases between them. CDR3 size: 14 residues. The full variable domain, completed using reference TRBV25-1 and TRBJ1-5, is EADIYQTPRYLVIGTGKKITLECSQTMGHDKMYWYQQDPGMELHLIHYSYGVNSTEKGDLSSESTVSRIRTEHFPLTLESARPSHTSQYLCASSAFGRNQPQHFGDGTRLSIL.

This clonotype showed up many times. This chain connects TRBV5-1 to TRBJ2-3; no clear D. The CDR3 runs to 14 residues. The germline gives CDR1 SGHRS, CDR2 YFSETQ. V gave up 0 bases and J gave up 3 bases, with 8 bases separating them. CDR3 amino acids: CASSLGRETDTQYF. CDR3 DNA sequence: TGCGCCAGCAGCTTGGGCCGAGAAACAGATACGCAGTATTTT.

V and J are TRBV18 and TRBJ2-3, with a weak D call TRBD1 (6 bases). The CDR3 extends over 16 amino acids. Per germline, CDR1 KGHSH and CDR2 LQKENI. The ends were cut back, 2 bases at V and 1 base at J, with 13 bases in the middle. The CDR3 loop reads CASSPLAPGGTDTQYF. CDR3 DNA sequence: TGTGCCAGCTCACCATTAGCCCCAGGGGGCACAGATACGCAGTATTTT.

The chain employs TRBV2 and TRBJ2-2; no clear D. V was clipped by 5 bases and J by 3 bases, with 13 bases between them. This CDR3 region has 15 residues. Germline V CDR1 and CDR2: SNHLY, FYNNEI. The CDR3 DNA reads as TGTGCCAGCAGTAGTCACCGAGCTTACACCGGGGAGCTGTTTTTT. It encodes CASSSHRAYTGELFF.

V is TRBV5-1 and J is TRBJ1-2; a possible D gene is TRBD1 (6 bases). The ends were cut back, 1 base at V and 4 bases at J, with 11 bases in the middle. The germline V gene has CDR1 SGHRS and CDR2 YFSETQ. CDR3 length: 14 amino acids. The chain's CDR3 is CASSLLGQTYGYTF. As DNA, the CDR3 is TGCGCCAGCAGCTTGCTAGGACAGACCTATGGCTACACCTTC.